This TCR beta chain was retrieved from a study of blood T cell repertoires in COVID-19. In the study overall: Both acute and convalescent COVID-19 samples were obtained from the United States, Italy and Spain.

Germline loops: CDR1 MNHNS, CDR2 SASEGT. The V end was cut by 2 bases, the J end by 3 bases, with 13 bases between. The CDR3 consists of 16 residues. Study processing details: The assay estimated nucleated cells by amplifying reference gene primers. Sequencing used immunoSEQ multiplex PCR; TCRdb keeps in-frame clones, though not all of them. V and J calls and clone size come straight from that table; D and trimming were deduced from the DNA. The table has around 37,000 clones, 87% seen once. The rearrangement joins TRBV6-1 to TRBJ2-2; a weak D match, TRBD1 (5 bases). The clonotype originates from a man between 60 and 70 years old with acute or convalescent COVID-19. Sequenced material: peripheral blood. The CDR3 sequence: CASSETGREHTGELFF. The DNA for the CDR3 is TGTGCCAGCAGTGAAACGGGCAGGGAACACACCGGGGAGCTGTTTTTT.